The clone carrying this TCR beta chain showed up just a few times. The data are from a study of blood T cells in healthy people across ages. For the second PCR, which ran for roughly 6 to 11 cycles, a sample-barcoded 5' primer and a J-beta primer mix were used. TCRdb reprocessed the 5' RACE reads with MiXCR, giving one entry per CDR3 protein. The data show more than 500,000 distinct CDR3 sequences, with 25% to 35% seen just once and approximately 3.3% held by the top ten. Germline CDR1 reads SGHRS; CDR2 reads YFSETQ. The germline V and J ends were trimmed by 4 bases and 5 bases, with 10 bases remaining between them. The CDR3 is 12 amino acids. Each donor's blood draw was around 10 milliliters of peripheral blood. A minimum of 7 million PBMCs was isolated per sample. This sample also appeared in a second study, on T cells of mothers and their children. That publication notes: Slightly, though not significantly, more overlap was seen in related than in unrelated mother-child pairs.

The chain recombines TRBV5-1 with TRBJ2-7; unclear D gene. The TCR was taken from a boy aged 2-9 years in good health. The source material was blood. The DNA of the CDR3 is TGCGCCAGCAGCCCCCGGGCCCACGAGCAGTACTTC. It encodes CASSPRAHEQYF.